This T cell receptor beta chain was profiled in a study of T cells in localized non-small cell lung cancer. TCRdb keeps only in-frame clones here, not all; method: immunoSEQ multiplex PCR. This table holds 100,000 to 150,000 clones, more than 70% found once. Regarding this clone: Its matching antigen is unknown.

Study-level findings and limits: Turning up in adjacent lung were a median around 50 of the top 100 tumor clones. Blood T cell density predicted longer survival; adjacent-lung clonality, shorter. Uninvolved adjacent lung had more T cell clonality than any other tissue, topping tumor. As only one tumor region underwent sequencing, heterogeneity remains possible.

The CDR3 runs to 13 residues. Trimming took off 4 bases at V and 3 bases at J, with 10 bases between the two ends. CDR1 is MGHRA and CDR2 is YSYEKL in the germline V gene. The chain recombines TRBV4-1 with TRBJ2-7; tentatively, D is TRBD2 (6 bases). The starting material was peripheral blood, obtained before any cancer treatment. This TCR derives from a female donor at least 60 years old with stage I lung adenocarcinoma. CDR3 region: CASSPDGSYEQYF. The CDR3 nucleotides are TGCGCCAGCAGCCCGGACGGGAGCTACGAGCAGTACTTC.